This TCR beta chain was sequenced during a study of blood T cell repertoires in COVID-19. Study details: Acute-phase and convalescent COVID-19 samples originated in the United States, Italy and Spain.

TCRdb's table, derived via immunoSEQ multiplex PCR, lists solely in-frame clones and lacks some. The repertoire includes some 50,000 clones, about 87% of them detected once, and 4.7% sits in the top ten. V was cut by 3 bases and J by 4 bases, with 13 bases left in between. Germline V gives CDR1 LGHDT, CDR2 YNNKEL (reference sequence). This CDR3 is 15 amino acids long. The TCR was taken from a human donor in a cohort sampled during active COVID-19. What was sequenced was peripheral blood. The chain employs TRBV3-1 (or the pseudogene TRBV3-2) and TRBJ2-1; TRBD2 might be the D (5 bases). The CDR3 region is CASSHSGSGYNEQFF. Written as DNA, the CDR3 is TGTGCCAGCAGCCATAGTGGCAGCGGATACAATGAGCAGTTCTTC.